This T cell receptor beta chain is drawn from a study of shared clonotypes between healthy human individuals. This CDR3 has 14 residues. Trimming took off 0 bases at V and 0 bases at J, with 5 bases between the two ends. CDR1 LNHNV and CDR2 YYDKDF come from the germline V gene (reference sequence). Study conclusions and caveats: In four donors, about 5% of naive CD4 clonotypes appeared in common.

In regard to this clone: The antigen is not known. The same CDR3 also results from other DNA sequences found in this sample.

The genomic DNA of each subset was split evenly across several immunoSEQ plates. Method: immunoSEQ multiplex PCR; TCRdb's copy keeps in-frame clones and lacks some. Of about 1.1 million clones in the sample, around 77% are singletons; the top ten hold about 0.94%. The chain links TRBV15 to TRBJ1-1, with D unresolved. This clonotype originated in a man aged 18 to 29 in good health. Some clones in this sample may be carry-over from other donors' samples. Sequencing was carried out using memory CD4+ T cells from PBMCs. Subset indicated: CD45RA-negative fraction. The CDR3: CATSRDGVNTEAFF. CDR3 in DNA: TGTGCCACCAGCAGAGATGGGGTGAACACTGAAGCTTTCTTT.